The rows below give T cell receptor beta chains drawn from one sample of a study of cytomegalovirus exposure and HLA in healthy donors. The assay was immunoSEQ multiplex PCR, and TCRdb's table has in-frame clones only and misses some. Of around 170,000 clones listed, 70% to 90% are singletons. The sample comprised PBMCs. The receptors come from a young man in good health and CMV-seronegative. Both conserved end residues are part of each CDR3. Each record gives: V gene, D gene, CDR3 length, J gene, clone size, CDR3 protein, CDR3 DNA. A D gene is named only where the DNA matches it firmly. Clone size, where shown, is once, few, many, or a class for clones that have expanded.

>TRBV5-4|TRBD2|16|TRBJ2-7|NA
CASSLVPSGRTYEQYF
TGTGCCAGCAGCTTGGTCCCTAGCGGGAGAACTTACGAGCAGTACTTC
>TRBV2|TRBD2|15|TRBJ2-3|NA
CARGLAADFTDTQYF
TGTGCCAGGGGACTAGCGGCAGATTTCACAGATACGCAGTATTTT
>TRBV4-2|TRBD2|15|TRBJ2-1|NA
CASSQGTSGFNEQFF
TGTGCCAGCAGCCAAGGGACTAGCGGTTTCAATGAGCAGTTCTTC
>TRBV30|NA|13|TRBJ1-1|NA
CAWSVQLNTEAFF
TGTGCCTGGAGTGTACAACTGAACACTGAAGCTTTCTTT
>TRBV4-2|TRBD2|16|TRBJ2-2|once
CASSLLAETAGGELFF
TGTGCCAGCAGCCTACTAGCGGAGACCGCTGGCGGGGAGCTGTTTTTT
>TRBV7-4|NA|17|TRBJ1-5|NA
CASSFSPPRGINQPQHF
TGTGCCAGCAGCTTCAGTCCGCCCAGGGGAATCAATCAGCCCCAGCATTTT
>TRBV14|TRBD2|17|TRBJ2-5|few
CASSQDWPSGRSKTQYF
TGTGCCAGCAGCCAAGATTGGCCGAGCGGGAGATCAAAGACCCAGTACTTC
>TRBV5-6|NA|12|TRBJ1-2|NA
CASSQFNYGYTF
TGTGCCAGCAGTCAGTTTAACTATGGCTACACCTTC
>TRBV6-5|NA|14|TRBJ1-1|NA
CASSKTVGGGSAFF
TGTGCCAGCTCAAAAACGGTGGGAGGGGGTTCAGCTTTCTTT
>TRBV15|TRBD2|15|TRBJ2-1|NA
CATSTRGAGGNEQFF
TGTGCCACCAGCACCAGGGGCGCGGGGGGGAATGAGCAGTTCTTC